This T cell receptor (beta chain) derives from a study of shared clonotypes between healthy human individuals. Study-level background: There were three CD4 naive, three CD4 memory, two CD8 naive and one CD8 memory plates per donor. Study-wide results and limits: A few donors had roughly 5.2% of their naive CD4 clonotypes in common. Only blood was sampled, and tissue TCR repertoires likely differ from blood ones.

Naive CD8 cells were CD45RO-negative, positively selected for CCR7, excluding terminally differentiated effector memory CD45RA+ cells. Details on this clone: Its specificity is unknown.

Each replicate PCR on the sorted subsets used roughly 200 ng DNA (around 30,000 T cell genomes). The table came from immunoSEQ multiplex PCR; TCRdb's copy has only in-frame clones and leaves some out. The sample contains hundreds of thousands of clones, around 96% of which appear only once. Germline V lookup: CDR1 MNHNS, CDR2 SASEGT. The V end was cut by 3 bases, the J end by 0 bases, with 12 bases between. The CDR3 loop spans 15 amino acids. The rearrangement joins TRBV6-1 to TRBJ2-7; D perhaps matches TRBD2 (6 bases). The material sequenced was naive CD8+ T cells sorted from blood. The TCR comes from a woman aged 25 to 39 in good health. The CDR3 DNA sequence: TGTGCCAGCAGTGATGTCCAGGGACTCTCCTACGAGCAGTACTTC. It specifies CASSDVQGLSYEQYF.